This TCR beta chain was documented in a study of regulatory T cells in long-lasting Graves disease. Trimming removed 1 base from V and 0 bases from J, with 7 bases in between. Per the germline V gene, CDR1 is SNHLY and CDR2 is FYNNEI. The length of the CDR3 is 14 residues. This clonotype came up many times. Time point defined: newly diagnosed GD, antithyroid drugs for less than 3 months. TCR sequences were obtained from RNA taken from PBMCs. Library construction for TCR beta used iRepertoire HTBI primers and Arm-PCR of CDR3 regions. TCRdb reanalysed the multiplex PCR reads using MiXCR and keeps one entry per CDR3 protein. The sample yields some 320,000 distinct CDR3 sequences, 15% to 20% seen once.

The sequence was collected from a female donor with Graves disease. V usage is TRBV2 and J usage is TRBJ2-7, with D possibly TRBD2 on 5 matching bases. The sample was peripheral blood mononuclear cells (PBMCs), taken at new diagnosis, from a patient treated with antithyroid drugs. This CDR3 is CASSEDRGSYEQYF. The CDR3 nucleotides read TGTGCCAGCAGTGAAGACCGGGGCTCCTACGAGCAGTACTTC.